The clone carrying this T cell receptor (beta chain) was counted only a few times. The data stem from a study of blood T cells in healthy people across ages. For the second PCR, which ran for about 6 to 11 cycles, a sample-barcoded 5' primer and a J-beta primer mix were used. TCRdb analysed the 5' RACE reads with MiXCR anew, one entry per CDR3 protein. Here the sample spans over a million distinct CDR3 sequences, 35% to 45% being singletons. The J segment lost 9 bases and the V segment lost 2 bases, leaving 6 bases of the junction unmatched. The CDR3 length is 14 residues. Sequencing was done on a sample of blood. This clonotype was obtained from a woman under 30 in good health. V usage is TRBV12-3 or TRBV12-4 and J usage is TRBJ2-1, with 8 bases aligning to TRBD1. Written as DNA, the CDR3 is TGTGCCAGCAGTTTATCCACAGGGGGTAGTGAGCAGTTCTTC. This translates into CASSLSTGGSEQFF.